The sample holds a few counts of the clone carrying this T cell receptor beta chain. Its matching antigen is unknown. It was with unique molecular identifiers that the TCRbeta library was prepared. MiXCR, applied by TCRdb to the PCR reads, yields one record per CDR3 protein. The sample comprises roughly 310,000 distinct CDR3 sequences, approximately 23% of which are singletons, and roughly 9.8% rests with the top ten. The data are from a study of T-cell reconstitution after alpha-beta-depleted transplantation in children. Whole-study results and caveats: Reported findings indicate that, about two months after transplant, alpha-beta T cells came from several hundred expanded clones, which were derived from non-depleted graft cells. Once a year had passed after transplant, T-cell counts and diversity came mostly from newly produced T cells.

The sequence was obtained from a male patient aged 10-17 years who had a stem cell transplant for acute lymphoblastic leukemia, so the T cells may come from the graft donor. This sample comprised PBMCs, mostly from graft donor cells, obtained 180 days after TCRalphabeta/CD19-depleted stem cell transplant.

The CDR3 spells CSAEGTSGSFYEQYF. The DNA of the CDR3 is TGCAGTGCTGAGGGGACTAGCGGGAGTTTCTACGAGCAGTACTTC. The chain has TRBV20-1 and TRBJ2-7; 14 nucleotides align to TRBD2. Unmatched junction bases numbered 6, after V lost 5 bases and J lost 3 bases. The CDR3 totals 15 residues. Germline values: CDR1 DFQATT, CDR2 SNEGSKA (reference sequence).